The source of this T cell receptor (beta chain) is a study of T cell responses to AZD1222 COVID-19 vaccine. V was shortened by 2 bases and J by 9 bases, with 10 bases between the two germline ends. Germline values: CDR1 MDHEN, CDR2 SYDVKM. The CDR3 length is 12 residues. About this clone itself: Its specificity is unknown.

The table came from immunoSEQ multiplex PCR; TCRdb's copy has only in-frame clones and leaves some out. The sample shows roughly 80,000 clones, approximately 90% of them seen only once. General study results and limits: None of the repertoires were sampled until the peak T cell response had passed.

The gene calls are TRBV28 and TRBJ1-1; D is unclear. Material: peripheral blood, obtained on day 0 of AZD1222 vaccination. The receptor's source is an adult in good health. In nucleotides, the CDR3 is TGTGCCAGCAGTTTAGAGGAAAGAAAAGCTTTCTTT. Translation: CASSLEERKAFF.